Shown below are 8 T cell receptor beta chains from a single sample sequenced in a study of beta chain features in type 1 diabetes. Sequencing targeted expressed TCRB transcripts, as all isolated RNA had been reverse transcribed. The repertoire was sequenced with immunoSEQ multiplex PCR; TCRdb's copy has only in-frame clones and lacks some. The sample yields some 900,000 clones, 17% seen once. The sequenced sample consisted of naive CD4+ T cells from blood. These receptors were collected from a woman under 30 in good health.

With respect to this clone: The same CDR3 arises from other DNA sequences in this sample as well. The chain combines TRBV2 with TRBJ2-7; 7 nucleotides match TRBD1. CDR3 length equals 12 residues. With 4 bases clipped from V and 3 bases from J, the junction kept 0 bases outside the gene matches. Germline V gene lookup returns CDR1 SNHLY and CDR2 FYNNEI. The CDR3 DNA follows: TGTGCCAGCAGTGCAGGGGGCTACGAGCAGTACTTC. Encoded protein: CASSAGGYEQYF.

This clone was observed a few times. The gene calls are TRBV25-1 and TRBJ2-1; 13 bases are a match to TRBD2. J was trimmed by 6 bases and V by 1 base; bases with no gene match: 6. Germline V gives CDR1 MGHDK, CDR2 SYGVNS. CDR3 size: 17 residues. CDR3 bases: TGTGCCAGCAGTGAATTCCAAGGGACTAGCGGGATCAATGAGCAGTTCTTC. Its protein product is CASSEFQGTSGINEQFF.

In the case of this clone: This sample also contains other DNA sequences that code for the same CDR3. The J gene is TRBJ1-5, the V gene TRBV6-6, with 7 bases lining up with TRBD1. The trim removed 2 bases at V and 4 bases at J, leaving 5 bases unmatched. This CDR3 spans 15 amino acids. The germline CDR1 and CDR2 sequences are MNHNY and SVGAGI (reference sequence). This CDR3 is CASSYGDRSNQPQHF. CDR3 coding DNA: TGTGCCAGCAGTTACGGGGACAGATCAAATCAGCCCCAGCATTTT.

Many counts were recorded for this clone. The chain combines TRBV19 with TRBJ2-1; 8 bases are a match to TRBD2. V shed 8 bases and J 7 bases; nucleotides not matched to a gene: 10. The CDR3 has 14 residues. The germline V gene encodes CDR1 LNHDA and CDR2 SQIVND (reference sequence). This CDR3 is CASQSGGPRNEQFF. For the CDR3, the DNA is TGTGCCAGTCAATCGGGAGGGCCCAGGAATGAGCAGTTCTTC. Based on the CDR3 plus reference TRBV19 and TRBJ2-1, the full variable domain is DGGITQSPKYLFRKEGQNVTLSCEQNLNHDAMYWYRQDPGQGLRLIYYSQIVNDFQKGDIAEGYSVSREKKESFPLTVTSAQKNPTAFYLCASQSGGPRNEQFFGPGTRLTVL.

The chain links TRBV20-1 to TRBJ2-5, with 7 bases fitting TRBD2. V trimming: 6 bases; J trimming: 9 bases; junction bases outside the gene matches: 4. The CDR3 is made up of 10 amino acids. Looked up from germline, CDR1 is DFQATT and CDR2 is SNEGSKA (reference sequence). In nucleotides, the CDR3 is TGCAGTGCCCCACTAGCGTCCCAGTACTTC. It encodes CSAPLASQYF.

To note about this clone: This sample also contains other DNA sequences that code for the same CDR3. This sequence joins TRBV9 and TRBJ2-3; no definite D call. The CDR3 sequence is 14 residues long. Per germline, CDR1 SGDLS and CDR2 YYNGEE. The V end was cut by 1 base, the J end by 0 bases, with 6 bases between. CDR3: CASSVSASTDTQYF. The CDR3 bases are TGTGCCAGCAGCGTATCTGCTAGCACAGATACGCAGTATTTT.

This clone came up a few times. The chain carries TRBV7-2 and TRBJ2-6; D remains unclear. The germline CDR1 and CDR2 sequences are SGHTA and FQGNSA. The CDR3 is 15 residues long. Trimming removed 5 bases from V and 3 bases from J, with 11 bases in between. CDR3 bases: TGTGCCAGCAGCCTCGCCAGCGATGGGGCCAACGTCCTGACTTTC. Protein sequence: CASSLASDGANVLTF.

V gene TRBV7-8 combines with J gene TRBJ2-3; the match to TRBD1 covers 7 bases. Germline V gene sequence: CDR1 SGHVS, CDR2 FQNEAQ. The J segment lost 2 bases and the V segment lost 0 bases, leaving 5 bases of the junction unmatched. CDR3 length: 16 residues. The CDR3 DNA follows: TGTGCCAGCAGCTTAGCTAGGCAGGGGGACACAGATACGCAGTATTTT. Translated, it gives CASSLARQGDTDTQYF.